A single sample gave rise to the 11 T cell receptor beta chains below, sequenced in a study of T-cell reconstitution after alpha-beta-depleted transplantation in children. Construction of the TCRbeta library involved unique molecular identifiers. TCRdb processed the PCR reads anew with MiXCR; each CDR3 protein has one entry. This table holds under 450,000 distinct CDR3 sequences, approximately 12% found once. The specimen comprised PBMCs, sampled from the stem cell graft. Source of these receptors: a human donor who donated a stem cell graft to a child with Fanconi anemia.

The V and J genes are TRBV7-2 and TRBJ2-2; unclear D gene. The CDR3 contains 16 residues. The V gene lost 2 bases and the J gene lost 0 bases, with 10 bases spanning the gap. Germline values: CDR1 SGHTA, CDR2 FQGNSA. The CDR3 nucleotides read TGTGCCAGCAGCTTATTCCCCAGTCCGAACACCGGGGAGCTGTTTTTT. It translates to CASSLFPSPNTGELFF.

This chain joins TRBV12-3 or TRBV12-4 and TRBJ1-6; D perhaps matches TRBD1 (6 bases). V was shortened by 5 bases and J by 8 bases, with 13 bases between the two germline ends. The CDR3 has 14 residues. The CDR3 DNA sequence: TGTGCCAGCAGTCTACAGGGTTCTCATTCACCCCTCCACTTT. It translates to CASSLQGSHSPLHF.

This clonotype was seen many times. The chain has TRBV5-4 and TRBJ2-7; 8 bases are shared with TRBD1. The CDR3 runs to 14 residues. The V gene end was trimmed by 3 bases and the J gene end by 8 bases; junction bases not matched to a gene: 10. Germline CDR1 reads SGHNT; CDR2 reads YYREEE (reference sequence). This CDR3 reads CASSSVQQGEKQYF. CDR3 bases: TGTGCCAGCAGCTCTGTCCAACAGGGGGAAAAGCAGTACTTC.

The sample holds many counts of this clonotype. J is TRBJ2-1 and V is TRBV30; D call uncertain. CDR3 length: 11 residues. Trimming took off 0 bases at V and 9 bases at J, with 6 bases between the two ends. The germline CDR1 and CDR2 sequences are GTSNPN and SVGIG (reference sequence). The CDR3 reads CAWSVLGEQFF. The CDR3 DNA reads as TGTGCCTGGAGTGTACTGGGTGAGCAGTTCTTC.

This clonotype was seen many times. The chain uses TRBV5-1 and TRBJ1-2; TRBD1 agrees at 7 bases. Germline trimming cut 7 bases from V and 10 bases from J; bases unmatched to any gene: 16. Germline CDR1 and CDR2: SGHRS and YFSETQ. The CDR3 is 14 residues long. The CDR3 DNA is TGCGCCAGCTCCGTAGGGGGACAGAGTAGAGACTACACCTTC. This codes for CASSVGGQSRDYTF.

In this sample, this clonotype turned up a few times. The chain combines TRBV6-5 with TRBJ2-7, with TRBD1 as a possible D gene (6 bases). Trimming took 0 bases from V and 0 from J, leaving 12 bases between them. This CDR3 has 16 residues. Looked up from germline, CDR1 is MNHEY and CDR2 is SVGAGI. The CDR3 loop reads CASSYSYRVFSYEQYF. CDR3 DNA: TGTGCCAGCAGTTACTCGTACAGGGTTTTCTCCTACGAGCAGTACTTC.

Details on this clonotype: It may be a read error: a sequence one base away is much more abundant. The chain carries TRBV12-3 or TRBV12-4 and TRBJ2-7, with no clear D. This CDR3 has 13 amino acids. The CDR3 DNA reads as TGTGCCAGCAGTTTAGGATATGGACCCGGAGAGCACTTC. Its translation is CASSLGYGPGEHF.

The V and J genes are TRBV7-9 and TRBJ2-7; TRBD2 agrees at 11 bases. Unmatched junction bases numbered 15, after V lost 5 bases and J lost 3 bases. The CDR3 totals 18 residues. Germline CDR1 is SEHNR and CDR2 is FQNEAQ (reference sequence). The CDR3, as DNA: TGTGCCAGCAGCCGCCAGACTAGCGGGGCTCCTTCCTACTACGAGCAGTACTTC. Protein sequence: CASSRQTSGAPSYYEQYF. The variable domain in full, completed from reference TRBV7-9 and TRBJ2-7, reads DTGVSQNPRHKITKRGQNVTFRCDPISEHNRLYWYRQTLGQGPEFLTYFQNEAQLEKSRLLSDRFSAERPKGSFSTLEIQRTEQGDSAMYLCASSRQTSGAPSYYEQYFGPGTRLTVT.

The gene calls are TRBV10-3 and TRBJ1-1; D is unclear. With 4 bases removed from V and 5 bases from J, the gap between germline ends came to 11 bases. This CDR3 region has 13 residues. Germline V CDR1 and CDR2: ENHRY, SYGVKD. The CDR3 DNA is TGTGCCATCAGTGGGCGGGGTTCGACTGAAGCTTTCTTT. Its translation is CAISGRGSTEAFF.

The rearrangement links TRBV20-1 to TRBJ2-3; 8 bases fit TRBD1. Looked up from germline, CDR1 is DFQATT and CDR2 is SNEGSKA (reference sequence). This CDR3 has 17 amino acids. J gave up 7 bases and V 3 bases, and 18 bases lay outside the gene matches. CDR3 residues: CSARNPSEAGGLNTQYF. DNA for the CDR3: TGCAGTGCTAGGAACCCCTCCGAGGCAGGGGGCTTGAATACGCAGTATTTT.

The rearrangement links TRBV7-3 to TRBJ2-2; the D call may be TRBD1 or TRBD2 (6 bases each). This CDR3 spans 15 amino acids. Trimming left V 5 bases short and J 6 bases short, with 16 bases between. In germline, CDR1 is SGHTA, CDR2 FQGTGA. CDR3 residues: CASSPSGGPSGELFF. The DNA of the CDR3 is TGTGCCAGCAGCCCTTCCGGGGGCCCCTCCGGGGAGCTGTTTTTT.